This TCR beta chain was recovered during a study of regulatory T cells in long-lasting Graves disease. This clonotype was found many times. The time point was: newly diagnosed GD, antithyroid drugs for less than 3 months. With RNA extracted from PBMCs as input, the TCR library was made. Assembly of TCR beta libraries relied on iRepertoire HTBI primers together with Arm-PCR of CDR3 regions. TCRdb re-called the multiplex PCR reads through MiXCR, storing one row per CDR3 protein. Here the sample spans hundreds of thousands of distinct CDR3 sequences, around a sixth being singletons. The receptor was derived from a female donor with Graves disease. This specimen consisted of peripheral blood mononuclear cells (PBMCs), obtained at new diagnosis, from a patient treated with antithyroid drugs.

The CDR3 DNA is TGTGCCTGGGGCTCAGCGGCCTACGAGCAGTACTTC. It is translated as CAWGSAAYEQYF. V and J are TRBV30 and TRBJ2-7; tentatively, D is TRBD2 (5 bases). The V gene's germline CDR1 is GTSNPN and CDR2 SVGIG (reference sequence). The V end lost 5 bases, the J end lost 2 bases, and 10 bases lay between the germline ends. The CDR3 spans 12 residues.